The clone carrying this T cell receptor (beta chain) was seen repeatedly, ten times or more. The data were taken from a study of T cell repertoires in cytomegalovirus infection. TCRdb reprocessed the reads with MiXCR, giving one entry per CDR3 protein. This sample has almost 500,000 distinct CDR3 sequences; 11% occur once, and the top ten carry roughly a tenth. Germline V gene lookup returns CDR1 WNHNN and CDR2 SYGVQD (reference sequence). The ends were cut back, 3 bases at V and 6 bases at J, with 12 bases in the middle. The CDR3 is 14 amino acids. This clonotype was sampled from a human donor in good health (CMV status not recorded). Some clones in this sample may be carry-over from other donors' samples. The genes are TRBV10-1 and TRBJ2-1, with a weak D call TRBD2 (5 bases). Sequencing was done on a sample of PBMCs. DNA of the CDR3: TGCGCCAGCAGTGACCCCCAAGGAGGCAATGAGCAGTTCTTC. Translating gives CASSDPQGGNEQFF.